This section outlines one T cell receptor beta chain sequence together with its context. The germline gives CDR1 DFQATT, CDR2 SNEGSKA (reference sequence). V lost 0 bases to trimming and J lost 5 bases, with 32 bases between them. The CDR3 has 21 amino acids. This entry comes from a study of T-cell memory formation after mild COVID-19. Turning to the study itself: Largely, the TCR clusters proved donor specific.

A 5'RACE reaction primed in the constant segment made cDNA libraries of TCR alpha and TCR beta, and these carried sample barcodes and UMIs. TCRdb re-analysed the 5' RACE reads in MiXCR, keeping a single row per CDR3 protein. This table has around 300,000 distinct CDR3 sequences, approximately 13% appearing once. The receptor was isolated from a man younger than 35 who had mild COVID-19 (a few samples of this study predate the infection). Cell type and time point are not known. The J gene is TRBJ1-5, the V gene TRBV20-1; D may be TRBD1 (6 bases). Sequencing used PBMCs or a T cell subset sorted from them (not recorded which). CDR3 in amino acids: CSARDKRLGTWYTIMDQPQHF. CDR3 in DNA: TGCAGTGCTAGAGATAAGAGGTTGGGGACATGGTATACAATCATGGATCAGCCCCAGCATTTT.